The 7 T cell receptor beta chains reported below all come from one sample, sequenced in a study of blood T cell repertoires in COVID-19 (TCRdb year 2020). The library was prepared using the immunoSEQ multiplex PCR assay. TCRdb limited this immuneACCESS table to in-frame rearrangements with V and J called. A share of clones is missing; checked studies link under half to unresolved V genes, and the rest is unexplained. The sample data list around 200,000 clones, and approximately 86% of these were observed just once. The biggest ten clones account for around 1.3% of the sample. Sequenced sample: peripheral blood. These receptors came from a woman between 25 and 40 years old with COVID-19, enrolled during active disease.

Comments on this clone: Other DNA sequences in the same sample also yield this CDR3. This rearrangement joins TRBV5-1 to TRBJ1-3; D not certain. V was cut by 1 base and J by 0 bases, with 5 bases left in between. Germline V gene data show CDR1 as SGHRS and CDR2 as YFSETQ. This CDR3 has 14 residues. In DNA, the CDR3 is TGCGCCAGCAGCTTGACAGTCTCTGGAAACACCATATATTTT. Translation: CASSLTVSGNTIYF.

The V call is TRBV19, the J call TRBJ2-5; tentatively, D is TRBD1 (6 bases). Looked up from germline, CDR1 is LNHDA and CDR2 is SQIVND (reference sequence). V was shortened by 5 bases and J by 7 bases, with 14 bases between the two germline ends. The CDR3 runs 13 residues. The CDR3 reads CASSSQGVGTQYF. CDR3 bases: TGTGCCAGTAGTTCACAGGGAGTCGGGACCCAGTACTTC.

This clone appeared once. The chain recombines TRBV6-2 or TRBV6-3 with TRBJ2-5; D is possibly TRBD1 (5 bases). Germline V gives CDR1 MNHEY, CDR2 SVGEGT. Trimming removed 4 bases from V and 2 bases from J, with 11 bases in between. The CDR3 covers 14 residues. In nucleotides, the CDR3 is TGTGCCAGCAGTTCGGAGAAGGGGCAAGAGACCCAGTACTTC. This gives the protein CASSSEKGQETQYF.

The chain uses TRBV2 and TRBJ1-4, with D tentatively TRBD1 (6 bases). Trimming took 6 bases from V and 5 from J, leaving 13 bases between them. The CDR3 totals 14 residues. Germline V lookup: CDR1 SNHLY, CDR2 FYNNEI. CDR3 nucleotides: TGTGCCAGCAGCGAGACAGGTGTCAATGAAAAACTGTTTTTT. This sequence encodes CASSETGVNEKLFF. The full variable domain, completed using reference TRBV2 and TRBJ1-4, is EPEVTQTPSHQVTQMGQEVILRCVPISNHLYFYWYRQILGQKVEFLVSFYNNEISEKSEIFDDQFSVERPDGSNFTLKIRSTKLEDSAMYFCASSETGVNEKLFFGSGTQLSVL.

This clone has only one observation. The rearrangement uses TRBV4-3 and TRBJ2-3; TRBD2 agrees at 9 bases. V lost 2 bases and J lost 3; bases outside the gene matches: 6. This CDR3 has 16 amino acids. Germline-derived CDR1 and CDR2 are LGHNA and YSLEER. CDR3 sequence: CASSQRLADNTDTQYF. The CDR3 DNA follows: TGCGCCAGCAGCCAAAGACTAGCGGATAATACAGATACGCAGTATTTT.

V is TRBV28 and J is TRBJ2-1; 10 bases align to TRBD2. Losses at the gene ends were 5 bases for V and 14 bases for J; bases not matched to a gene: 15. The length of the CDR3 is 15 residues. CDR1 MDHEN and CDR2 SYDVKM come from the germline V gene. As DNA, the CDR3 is TGTGCCAGCAGTCCTCTAGCGGGGGCACCTCCAAGAAAGTTCTTC. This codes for CASSPLAGAPPRKFF.

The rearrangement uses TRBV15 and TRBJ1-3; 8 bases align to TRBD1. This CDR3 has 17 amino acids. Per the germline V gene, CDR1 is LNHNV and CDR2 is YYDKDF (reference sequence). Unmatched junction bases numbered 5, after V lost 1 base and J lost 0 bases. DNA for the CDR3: TGTGCCACCAGCAGAGGAGGGACAGGAACCTCTGGAAACACCATATATTTT. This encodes CATSRGGTGTSGNTIYF.